The 12 T cell receptor beta chains reported below all come from one sample, sequenced in a study of T cells in Graves' hyperthyroidism and ophthalmopathy (dated by TCRdb to the late 2010s). Libraries were built with multiplex PCR. Instrument used: Illumina HiSeq 2000. The TCR beta CDR3 regions were amplified from RNA transcripts. The TCR CDR3 was subjected to a first round of RT-PCR using the HTBI primer set and the Qiagen OneStep RT-PCR kit. The raw public reads went through TCRdb reprocessing: fastp at Q25, MiXCR clone calling, in-frame beta chains kept. Rows are combined by CDR3 protein, so each entry shows the most common genes and DNA. The sample includes 550,000 to 700,000 distinct CDR3 sequences, with approximately 44% observed a single time. Over 15% of the sample belongs to the ten largest clones. Source material: peripheral blood or thyroid tissue (not recorded which). Receptor source: an adult woman with Graves' disease, either hyperthyroidism or ophthalmopathy (not recorded which).

This chain links TRBV12-3 or TRBV12-4 with TRBJ2-5; unclear D gene. Trimming cost V 1 base and J 9 bases, with 12 bases left between them. The CDR3 has 13 residues. CDR3 loop: CASSLGGSQPQYF. As DNA, the CDR3 is TGTGCCAGCAGTTTAGGGGGTTCTCAGCCCCAGTACTTC.

V is TRBV7-3 and J is TRBJ1-3; a possible D gene is TRBD1 (5 bases). The CDR3 spans 15 residues. Per germline, CDR1 SGHTA and CDR2 FQGTGA. Trimming took off 2 bases at V and 6 bases at J, with 14 bases between the two ends. In DNA form, the CDR3 reads TGTGCCAGCAGCTTATACGGGGGTTCGGAAAACACCATATATTTT. Its protein product is CASSLYGGSENTIYF.

The rearrangement joins TRBV12-3 or TRBV12-4 to TRBJ2-7; the D gene is possibly TRBD1 (6 bases). The CDR3 consists of 15 residues. Trimming cost V 3 bases and J 3 bases, with 15 bases left between them. CDR3 nucleotides: TGTGCCAGCAGTTTTGACAGGCTAAGGGGCTACGAGCAGTACTTC. Translating it yields CASSFDRLRGYEQYF.

Comment on this clonotype: A read error is possible here, since a much larger clone lies one base away. Written as DNA, the CDR3 is TGTGCCAGTAGGCTGCGGGCCTCCGGCACTAATGAAAAACTGTTTTTT. As protein: CASRLRASGTNEKLFF. The V call is TRBV19, the J call TRBJ1-4; D unresolved. This CDR3 has 16 amino acids. V gave up 6 bases and J gave up 2 bases, with 16 bases separating them. Germline V gene lookup returns CDR1 LNHDA and CDR2 SQIVND (reference sequence).

This clonotype was seen at least ten times. The rearrangement joins TRBV10-3 to TRBJ2-5, with 9 bases matching TRBD1. The CDR3 runs 15 residues. In germline, CDR1 is ENHRY, CDR2 SYGVKD. Unmatched junction bases numbered 10, after V lost 6 bases and J lost 5 bases. This CDR3 is CAISRVGTGSETQYF. For the CDR3, the DNA is TGTGCCATCAGCCGCGTCGGGACAGGGTCGGAGACCCAGTACTTC.

V and J are TRBV12-3 or TRBV12-4 and TRBJ2-3; D may be TRBD1 (5 bases). This CDR3 is 15 amino acids long. The V end lost 1 base, the J end lost 5 bases, and 13 bases lay between the germline ends. The CDR3 is CASSLGGREGDTQYF. In DNA, the CDR3 is TGTGCCAGCAGTTTAGGGGGCAGGGAAGGAGATACGCAGTATTTT.

Comments on this clonotype: The germline gene is not matched at one end of the junction; a read error may be the cause. V usage is TRBV2 and J usage is TRBJ1-3; D remains unclear. CDR1 is SNHLY, CDR2 FYNNEI, per germline. The CDR3 has 10 residues. This CDR3 is CASTVNAIYF. CDR3 coding DNA: TGTGCCAGCACTGTAAACGCCATATATTTT.

The chain employs TRBV2 and TRBJ1-2, with D possibly matching TRBD1 (5 bases). The length of the CDR3 is 13 residues. Germline CDR1 reads SNHLY; CDR2 reads FYNNEI. V was cut by 8 bases and J by 3 bases, with 13 bases left in between. CDR3 nucleotide sequence: TGTGCCAGCGGGGTGGAGGGACACTATGGCTACACCTTC. Translated: CASGVEGHYGYTF. The whole variable domain, remainder taken from reference TRBV2 and TRBJ1-2, is EPEVTQTPSHQVTQMGQEVILRCVPISNHLYFYWYRQILGQKVEFLVSFYNNEISEKSEIFDDQFSVERPDGSNFTLKIRSTKLEDSAMYFCASGVEGHYGYTFGSGTRLTVV.

This clonotype was recorded only once. The chain links TRBV10-3 to TRBJ2-3; D not resolved. V was shortened by 5 bases and J by 0 bases, with 12 bases between the two germline ends. This CDR3 has 15 residues. The germline V gene encodes CDR1 ENHRY and CDR2 SYGVKD. The CDR3 DNA follows: TGTGCCATCAGTCTGGACGACCCTAGCACAGATACGCAGTATTTT. It yields the protein CAISLDDPSTDTQYF.

This clonotype was seen many times. V gene TRBV11-2 combines with J gene TRBJ1-1, with D possibly being TRBD1 (6 bases). The V gene lost 2 bases and the J gene lost 6 bases, with 10 bases spanning the gap. The CDR3 sequence is 13 residues long. Germline CDR1 and CDR2: SGHAT and FQNNGV. CDR3 protein: CASSLQGWSEAFF. Here the CDR3 DNA reads TGTGCCAGCAGCTTACAGGGGTGGTCTGAAGCTTTCTTT.

Of note for this clonotype: The limits of the CDR3 on the DNA are not certain, so only TCRdb's listed CDR3 is given. This chain joins TRBV7-9 and TRBJ2-5. CDR1 and CDR2 from the germline V gene are SEHNR and FQNEAQ (reference sequence). From its first to its last residue, the CDR3 has 19 amino acids. CDR3 protein: CASSPTTHYGYTFGETQYF.

The chain combines TRBV20-1 with TRBJ1-2, with 8 bases identical to TRBD1. CDR1 and CDR2 (germline): DFQATT, SNEGSKA (reference sequence). The length of the CDR3 is 13 residues. V trimming: 2 bases; J trimming: 4 bases; junction bases outside the gene matches: 3. The CDR3 DNA reads TGCAGTGCTAGACGTGACAGGGGCTATGGCTACACCTTC. Its translation: CSARRDRGYGYTF.